Presented here are 21 T cell receptor beta chains from one specimen sequenced in a study of T cell responses to AZD1222 COVID-19 vaccine. TCRdb keeps only in-frame clones here, not all; method: immunoSEQ multiplex PCR. The sample carries around 80,000 clones, approximately 83% recorded once. The sample here was peripheral blood, taken 28 days after the second AZD1222 dose. These receptors originate from an adult who received the AZD1222 COVID-19 vaccine.

This sequence joins TRBV14 and TRBJ2-1; possibly TRBD2 for D (6 bases). The ends were cut back, 4 bases at V and 7 bases at J, with 20 bases in the middle. Germline CDR1 reads SGHDN; CDR2 reads FVKESK. The CDR3 spans 16 residues. The CDR3 DNA is TGTGCCAGCAGCCCCCCGGGACTCCTCGAGGCGAATGAGCAGTTCTTC. The encoded protein is CASSPPGLLEANEQFF.

This chain links TRBV5-6 with TRBJ2-7, with D possibly called TRBD1 or TRBD2 (7 bases each). Looked up from germline, CDR1 is SGHDT and CDR2 is YYEEEE. The V end lost 1 base, the J end lost 5 bases, and 16 bases lay between the germline ends. CDR3 length: 15 amino acids. CDR3 protein: CASSLNPTGRDEQYF. CDR3 nucleotides: TGTGCCAGCAGCTTGAATCCGACAGGGAGGGACGAGCAGTACTTC. Using reference TRBV5-6 and TRBJ2-7 for the parts outside the CDR3, the full variable domain is DAGVTQSPTHLIKTRGQQVTLRCSPKSGHDTVSWYQQALGQGPQFIFQYYEEEERQRGNFPDRFSGHQFPNYSSELNVNALLLGDSALYLCASSLNPTGRDEQYFGPGTRLTVT.

The chain uses TRBV5-6 and TRBJ1-4, with D unresolved. Germline lookup yields CDR1 SGHDT and CDR2 YYEEEE. The CDR3 length is 15 residues. The V gene lost 1 base and the J gene lost 0 bases, with 7 bases spanning the gap. CDR3: CASSLRDATNEKLFF. For the CDR3, the DNA is TGTGCCAGCAGCTTGCGAGATGCAACTAATGAAAAACTGTTTTTT.

This clone was counted a single time. The chain recombines TRBV11-1 with TRBJ2-3; no firm D call. CDR3 length: 12 amino acids. Per germline, CDR1 SGHAT and CDR2 FQDESV (reference sequence). Trimming left V 5 bases short and J 2 bases short, with 5 bases between. The CDR3 loop is CASSRITDTQYF. The CDR3 DNA follows: TGTGCCAGCAGCCGGATCACAGATACGCAGTATTTT.

The rearrangement uses TRBV9 and TRBJ2-3; TRBD2 aligns across 15 bases. From germline, CDR1 is SGDLS and CDR2 YYNGEE. Trimming took 3 bases from V and 1 from J; bases not matched to a gene: 12. The CDR3 contains 20 residues. CDR3 bases: TGTGCCAGCAGCGCAGCTGGACTAGCGGGGGGGCGTCGGGGCACAGATACGCAGTATTTT. The encoded protein is CASSAAGLAGGRRGTDTQYF.

The chain is built from TRBV5-6 and TRBJ1-6, with 7 bases aligning to TRBD1. J lost 10 bases, V lost 2 bases, and 3 bases had no gene match. The CDR3 is 13 residues long. Germline CDR1 SGHDT, CDR2 YYEEEE. The CDR3 is CASSFRGVSPLHF. DNA of the CDR3: TGTGCCAGCAGCTTCAGGGGGGTCTCACCCCTCCACTTT.

The chain couples TRBV5-1 to TRBJ2-1; 7 nucleotides align to TRBD1. The CDR3 is 13 amino acids. V shed 3 bases, J shed 9 bases, and the junction held 6 bases outside the gene matches. The germline CDR1 and CDR2 sequences are SGHRS and YFSETQ. CDR3 DNA sequence: TGCGCCAGCAGCTCAGGGGGTCTCGGTGAGCAGTTCTTC. Amino acids: CASSSGGLGEQFF.

This clone was detected only once. The V and J genes are TRBV11-1 and TRBJ2-7, with 10 bases identical to TRBD1. Trimming took 6 bases from V and 4 from J; bases not matched to a gene: 9. CDR1 SGHAT and CDR2 FQDESV come from the germline V gene (reference sequence). This CDR3 has 15 amino acids. The CDR3 DNA follows: TGTGCCAGCAGTTCACCGGACAGGGGGGGATACGAGCAGTACTTC. Residues: CASSSPDRGGYEQYF.

This chain joins TRBV5-6 and TRBJ1-1; 9 bases align to TRBD1. Germline CDR1 and CDR2: SGHDT and YYEEEE. CDR3 size: 17 residues. J lost 2 bases, V lost 2 bases, and 10 bases had no gene match. The DNA of the CDR3 is TGTGCCAGCAGCTTAAGATTGGGGACAGGGTCTAACACTGAAGCTTTCTTT. Protein product: CASSLRLGTGSNTEAFF.

The chain has TRBV14 and TRBJ2-7; D gene ambiguous. Trimming left V 1 base short and J 8 bases short, with 12 bases between. The CDR3 has 13 residues. Germline lookup yields CDR1 SGHDN and CDR2 FVKESK. CDR3 loop: CASSQVAAAKQYF. CDR3 bases: TGTGCCAGCAGCCAAGTCGCGGCAGCCAAGCAGTACTTC.

The chain uses TRBV5-6 and TRBJ1-1; TRBD1 is a possible D gene (6 bases). Germline CDR1 and CDR2: SGHDT and YYEEEE. With 2 bases removed from V and 6 bases from J, the gap between germline ends came to 11 bases. The CDR3 length is 13 residues. The CDR3, as DNA: TGTGCCAGCAGCTTCAGGGGAGGCTCTGAAGCTTTCTTT. Protein sequence: CASSFRGGSEAFF. Drawing the rest from reference TRBV5-6 and TRBJ1-1, the complete variable domain is DAGVTQSPTHLIKTRGQQVTLRCSPKSGHDTVSWYQQALGQGPQFIFQYYEEEERQRGNFPDRFSGHQFPNYSSELNVNALLLGDSALYLCASSFRGGSEAFFGQGTRLTVV.

Sample share makes this clone medium-sized (0.01 to 0.1%). The chain is built from TRBV6-5 and TRBJ2-1, with TRBD2 as a possible D gene (6 bases). This CDR3 contains 14 residues. V dropped 8 bases and J dropped 4 bases, with 15 bases sitting between them. From germline, CDR1 is MNHEY and CDR2 SVGAGI. The CDR3 here is CASGGTGPYNEQFF. CDR3 nucleotides: TGTGCCAGCGGCGGGACTGGCCCGTACAATGAGCAGTTCTTC.

This rearrangement joins TRBV7-2 to TRBJ1-1, with 9 bases that match TRBD1. CDR1 and CDR2 from the germline V gene are SGHTA and FQGNSA. Trimming at V came to 7 bases and at J to 1 base, leaving 7 bases not matched to a gene. The CDR3 loop spans 15 amino acids. DNA of the CDR3: TGTGCCAGCACTATACAGGGGGCGGCGAACACTGAAGCTTTCTTT. It codes for CASTIQGAANTEAFF. Drawing the rest from reference TRBV7-2 and TRBJ1-1, the complete variable domain is GAGVSQSPSNKVTEKGKDVELRCDPISGHTALYWYRQSLGQGLEFLIYFQGNSAPDKSGLPSDRFSAERTGGSVSTLTIQRTQQEDSAVYLCASTIQGAANTEAFFGQGTRLTVV.

Of note for this clone: Relative to the germline gene, one junction end is altered; a read error may explain this. The chain couples TRBV20-1 to TRBJ2-5; D is unresolved. The CDR3 contains 11 residues. Germline CDR1 reads DFQATT; CDR2 reads SNEGSKA (reference sequence). CDR3 bases: TGTAGTCTACCAGATAGAGAGACCCAGTACTTC. Encoded protein: CSLPDRETQYF.

This clone was found once. This chain connects TRBV19 to TRBJ2-3; D may be TRBD1 or TRBD2 (5 bases each). This CDR3 comprises 13 residues. The germline gives CDR1 LNHDA, CDR2 SQIVND (reference sequence). V dropped 9 bases and J dropped 5 bases, with 15 bases sitting between them. The CDR3 sequence is CASRTLGGDTQYF. CDR3 bases: TGTGCCAGCAGAACCCTTGGGGGAGATACGCAGTATTTT.

The V call is TRBV5-5, the J call TRBJ1-2, with D hard to call. V was shortened by 0 bases and J by 2 bases, with 5 bases between the two germline ends. CDR3 size: 13 residues. Per the germline V gene, CDR1 is SGHKS and CDR2 is YYEKEE (reference sequence). The CDR3, as DNA: TGTGCCAGCAGCTTGGGAGACAACTATGGCTACACCTTC. Amino acids: CASSLGDNYGYTF. Together with reference TRBV5-5 and TRBJ1-2, the CDR3 gives the full variable domain: DAGVTQSPTHLIKTRGQQVTLRCSPISGHKSVSWYQQVLGQGPQFIFQYYEKEERGRGNFPDRFSARQFPNYSSELNVNALLLGDSALYLCASSLGDNYGYTFGSGTRLTVV.

The chain carries TRBV2 and TRBJ2-2; either TRBD1 or TRBD2 may fit D (5 bases each). The V gene's germline CDR1 is SNHLY and CDR2 FYNNEI. The V end lost 10 bases, the J end lost 0 bases, and 15 bases lay between the germline ends. The CDR3 length is 15 residues. The CDR3 reads CATSFEGTNTGELFF. The CDR3 DNA is TGTGCCACCTCATTCGAGGGGACGAACACCGGGGAGCTGTTTTTT.

DNA for the CDR3: TGTGCCAGCAGTGAAGCGCTGGGTTGGGAGCAGTACTTC. Translated, it gives CASSEALGWEQYF. The chain joins TRBV6-1 to TRBJ2-7; the D is unclear. The germline V and J ends were trimmed by 0 bases and 7 bases, with 10 bases remaining between them. The germline CDR1 and CDR2 sequences are MNHNS and SASEGT. The CDR3 consists of 13 residues.

The CDR3 region is CASSYDSQGRDQPQHF. In nucleotides, the CDR3 is TGTGCCAGCAGCTACGATAGTCAGGGTCGGGATCAGCCCCAGCATTTT. The rearrangement uses TRBV7-8 and TRBJ1-5, with D possibly being TRBD1 (5 bases). V was cut by 4 bases and J by 5 bases, with 18 bases left in between. Germline CDR1 reads SGHVS; CDR2 reads FQNEAQ. The CDR3 runs 16 residues.

The genes are TRBV28 and TRBJ1-2; D is ambiguous. Germline values: CDR1 MDHEN, CDR2 SYDVKM. The ends were cut back, 1 base at V and 5 bases at J, with 20 bases in the middle. The CDR3 covers 17 residues. The CDR3 reads CASSLLGVAPFLYGYTF. The CDR3 DNA sequence: TGTGCCAGCAGTTTATTAGGCGTAGCCCCGTTCCTTTATGGCTACACCTTC.

The J gene is TRBJ2-1, the V gene TRBV21-1; the table's D call, TRBD2, has no DNA check behind it. TRBV21-1 is assigned pseudogene status. CDR3 length: 15 residues. The CDR3 sequence: CASSIVLENNNEQFF. The CDR3 nucleotides are TGTGCCAGCAGCATCGTACTAGAAAATAACAATGAGCAGTTCTTC.